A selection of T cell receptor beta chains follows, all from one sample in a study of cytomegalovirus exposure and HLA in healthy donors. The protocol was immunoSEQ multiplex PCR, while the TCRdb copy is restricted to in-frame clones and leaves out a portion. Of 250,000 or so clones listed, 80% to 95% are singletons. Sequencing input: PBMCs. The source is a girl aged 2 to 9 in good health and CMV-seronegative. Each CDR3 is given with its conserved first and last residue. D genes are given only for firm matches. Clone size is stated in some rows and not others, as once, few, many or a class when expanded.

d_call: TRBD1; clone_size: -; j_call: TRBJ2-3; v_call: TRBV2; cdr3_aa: CASTPDRGGSDTQYF; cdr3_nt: TGTGCCAGCACTCCAGACAGGGGAGGTTCAGATACGCAGTACTTT
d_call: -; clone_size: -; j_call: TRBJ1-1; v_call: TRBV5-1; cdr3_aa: CASSLQNLNTEAFF; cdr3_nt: TGCGCCAGCAGCTTACAGAACCTGAACACTGAAGCTTTCTTT
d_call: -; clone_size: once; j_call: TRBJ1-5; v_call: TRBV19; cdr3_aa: CASSMGGNQPQHF; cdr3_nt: TGTGCCAGTAGTATGGGCGGCAATCAGCCCCAGCATTTT
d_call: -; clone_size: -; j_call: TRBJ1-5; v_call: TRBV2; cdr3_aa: CASSAGNQPQHF; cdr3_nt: TGTGCCAGCAGTGCAGGGAATCAGCCCCAGCATTTT
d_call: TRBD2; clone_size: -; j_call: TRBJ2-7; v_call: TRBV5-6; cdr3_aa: CASSVGRGRPYEQYF; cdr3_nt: TGTGCCAGCAGCGTGGGGCGGGGGAGGCCCTACGAGCAGTACTTC
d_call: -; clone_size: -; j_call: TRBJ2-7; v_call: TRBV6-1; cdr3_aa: CASSEDLLEIHEQYF; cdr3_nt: TGTGCCAGCAGTGAAGACCTGCTAGAAATCCACGAGCAGTACTTC
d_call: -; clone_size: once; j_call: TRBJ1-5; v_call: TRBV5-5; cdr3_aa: CASSPGNGAQPQHF; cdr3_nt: TGTGCCAGCAGCCCTGGTAATGGGGCTCAGCCCCAGCATTTT
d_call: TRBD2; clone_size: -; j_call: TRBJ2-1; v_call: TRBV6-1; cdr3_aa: CASSDKRGGALLYNEQFF; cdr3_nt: TGTGCCAGCAGTGATAAGCGGGGGGGGGCTTTACTATACAATGAGCAGTTCTTC
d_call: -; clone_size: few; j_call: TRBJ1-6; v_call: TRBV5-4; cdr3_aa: CASSFGPSSYNSPLHF; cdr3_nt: TGTGCCAGCAGCTTTGGGCCGAGCTCCTATAATTCACCCCTCCACTTT
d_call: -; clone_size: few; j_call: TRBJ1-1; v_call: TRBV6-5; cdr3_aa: CASSGWVEGNTEAFF; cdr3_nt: TGTGCCAGCAGTGGATGGGTGGAGGGGAACACTGAAGCTTTCTTT
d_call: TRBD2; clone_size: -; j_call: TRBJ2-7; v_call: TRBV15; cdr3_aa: CATSRVLGLAPYEQYF; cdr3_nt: TGTGCCACCAGCAGAGTCCTGGGACTAGCACCCTACGAGCAGTACTTC
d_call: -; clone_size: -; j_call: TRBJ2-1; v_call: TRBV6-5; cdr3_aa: CASRRAGNEQFF; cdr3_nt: TGTGCCAGCCGGCGGGCTGGCAATGAGCAGTTCTTC
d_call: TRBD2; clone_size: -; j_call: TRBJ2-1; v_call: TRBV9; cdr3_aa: CASSVVPGLADYNEQFF; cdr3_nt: TGTGCCAGCAGCGTGGTTCCGGGACTAGCGGATTACAATGAGCAGTTCTTC
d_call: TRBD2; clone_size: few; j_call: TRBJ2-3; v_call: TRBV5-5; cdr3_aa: CASSQATSGGSTDTQYF; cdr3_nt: TGTGCCAGCAGCCAGGCGACTAGCGGGGGAAGCACAGATACGCAGTATTTT
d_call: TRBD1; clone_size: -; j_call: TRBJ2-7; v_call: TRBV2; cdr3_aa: CASSGQGYEQYF; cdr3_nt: TGTGCCAGCAGTGGACAGGGTTACGAGCAGTACTTC
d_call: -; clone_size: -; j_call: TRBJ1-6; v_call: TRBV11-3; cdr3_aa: CASSLVRDSPLHF; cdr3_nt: TGTGCCAGCAGCTTAGTGAGGGATTCACCCCTCCACTTT
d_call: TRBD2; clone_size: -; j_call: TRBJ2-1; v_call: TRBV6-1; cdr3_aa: CASTDLAGGPDEQFF; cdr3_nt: TGTGCCAGCACCGACCTAGCGGGAGGGCCGGATGAGCAGTTCTTC
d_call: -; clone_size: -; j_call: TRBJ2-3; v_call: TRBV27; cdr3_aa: CASSLRPGGTDTQYF; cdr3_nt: TGTGCCAGCAGTTTACGGCCCGGAGGCACAGATACGCAGTATTTT
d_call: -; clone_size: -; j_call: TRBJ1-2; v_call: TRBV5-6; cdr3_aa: CASSPTKKYGYTF; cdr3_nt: TGTGCCAGCAGCCCGACAAAAAAATACGGCTACACCTTC
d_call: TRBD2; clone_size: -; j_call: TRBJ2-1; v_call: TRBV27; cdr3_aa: CASSHSGRAHNEQFF; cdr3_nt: TGTGCCAGCAGTCACAGCGGGAGGGCCCACAATGAGCAGTTCTTC
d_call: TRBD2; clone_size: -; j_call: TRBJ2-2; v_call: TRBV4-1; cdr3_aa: CASSRLLAGGPNTGELFF; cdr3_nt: TGCGCCAGCAGCCGATTATTAGCGGGAGGGCCGAACACCGGGGAGCTGTTTTTT
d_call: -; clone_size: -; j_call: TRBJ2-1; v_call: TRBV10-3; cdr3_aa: CAISDGPGDNEQFF; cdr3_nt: TGTGCCATCAGTGACGGTCCAGGGGACAATGAGCAGTTCTTC
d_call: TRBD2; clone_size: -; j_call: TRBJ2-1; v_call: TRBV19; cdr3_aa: CASSLAGGSNEQFF; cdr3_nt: TGTGCCAGTAGCCTAGCGGGAGGGTCGAATGAGCAGTTCTTC
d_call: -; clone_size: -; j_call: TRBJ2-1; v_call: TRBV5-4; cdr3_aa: CASSLSPRLVRESSYNEQFF; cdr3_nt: TGTGCCAGCAGCTTGTCCCCGAGACTAGTCAGGGAAAGCTCCTACAATGAGCAGTTCTTC
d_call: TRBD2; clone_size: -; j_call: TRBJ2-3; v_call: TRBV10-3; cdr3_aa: CAISESTSGEDTQYF; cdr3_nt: TGTGCCATCAGTGAGTCAACTAGCGGGGAAGATACGCAGTATTTT
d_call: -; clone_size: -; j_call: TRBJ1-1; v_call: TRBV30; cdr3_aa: CAWSSGQKNTEAFF; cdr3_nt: TGTGCCTGGAGTAGCGGGCAAAAGAACACTGAAGCTTTCTTT
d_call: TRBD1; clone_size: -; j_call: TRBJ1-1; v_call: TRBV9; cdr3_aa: CASSVAGTGVSTEAFF; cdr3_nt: TGTGCCAGCAGCGTAGCGGGGACAGGGGTCAGCACTGAAGCTTTCTTT
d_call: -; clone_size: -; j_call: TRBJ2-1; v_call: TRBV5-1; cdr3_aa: CASSFWSSYNEQFF; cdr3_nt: TGCGCCAGCAGCTTCTGGAGCTCCTACAATGAGCAGTTCTTC
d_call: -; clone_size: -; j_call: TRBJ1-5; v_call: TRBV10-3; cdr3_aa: CAISASGGDSNQPQHF; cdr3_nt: TGTGCCATCAGCGCAAGCGGGGGGGATAGCAATCAGCCCCAGCATTTT
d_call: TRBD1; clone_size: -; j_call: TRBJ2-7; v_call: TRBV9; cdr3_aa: CASSARQGGYEQYF; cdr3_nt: TGTGCCAGCAGCGCTAGACAGGGGGGCTACGAGCAGTACTTC
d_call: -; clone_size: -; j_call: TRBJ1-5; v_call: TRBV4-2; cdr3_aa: CASSPEHAGGNQPQHF; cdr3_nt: TGTGCCAGCAGCCCAGAGCACGCGGGGGGCAATCAGCCCCAGCATTTT
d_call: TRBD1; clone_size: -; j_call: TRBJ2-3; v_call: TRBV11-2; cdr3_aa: CASSLEKRTGSTDTQYF; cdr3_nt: TGTGCCAGCAGCCTAGAGAAACGGACAGGAAGCACAGATACGCAGTATTTT
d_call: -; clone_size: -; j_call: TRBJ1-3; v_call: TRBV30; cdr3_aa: CAWSVQGGTSGNTIYF; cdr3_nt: TGTGCCTGGAGTGTACAAGGGGGTACCTCTGGAAACACCATATATTTT
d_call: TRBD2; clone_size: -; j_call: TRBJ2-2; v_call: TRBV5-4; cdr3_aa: CASSLDLAGTGELFF; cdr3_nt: TGTGCCAGCAGCTTGGATTTAGCGGGAACCGGGGAGCTGTTTTTT
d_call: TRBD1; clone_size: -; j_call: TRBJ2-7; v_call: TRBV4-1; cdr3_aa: CASSVRTGTPYEQYF; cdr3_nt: TGCGCCAGCAGCGTTCGGACAGGGACTCCCTACGAGCAGTACTTC
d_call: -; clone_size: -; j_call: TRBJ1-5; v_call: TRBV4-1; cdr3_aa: CASSPDSLYQPQHF; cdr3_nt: TGCGCCAGCAGCCCCGACAGCCTATATCAGCCCCAGCATTTT
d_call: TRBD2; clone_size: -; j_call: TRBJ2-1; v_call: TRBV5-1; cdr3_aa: CASSLRGAGGSNEQFF; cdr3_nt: TGCGCCAGCAGCCTGCGGGGGGCGGGGGGCTCCAATGAGCAGTTCTTC
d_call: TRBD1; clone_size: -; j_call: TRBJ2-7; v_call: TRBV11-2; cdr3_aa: CASSGLTGQNYEQYF; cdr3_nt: TGTGCCAGCAGCGGACTGACAGGGCAAAACTACGAGCAGTACTTC
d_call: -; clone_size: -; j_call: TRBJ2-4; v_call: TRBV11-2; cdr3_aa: CASSLVAGIGNIQYF; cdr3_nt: TGTGCCAGCAGCTTAGTGGCAGGTATAGGAAACATTCAGTACTTC
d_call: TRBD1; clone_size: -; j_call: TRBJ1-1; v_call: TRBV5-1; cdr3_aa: CASGREGAGTEAFF; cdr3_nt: TGCGCCAGCGGCCGAGAGGGGGCCGGCACTGAAGCTTTCTTT
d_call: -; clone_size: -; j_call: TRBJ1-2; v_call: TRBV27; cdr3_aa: CASSLSPDSRYGYTF; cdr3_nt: TGTGCCAGCAGTTTATCCCCGGACAGTAGATATGGCTACACCTTC
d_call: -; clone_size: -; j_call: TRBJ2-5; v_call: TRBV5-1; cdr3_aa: CASSSPGLPQETQYF; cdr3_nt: TGCGCCAGCAGCTCACCGGGACTCCCGCAAGAGACCCAGTACTTC
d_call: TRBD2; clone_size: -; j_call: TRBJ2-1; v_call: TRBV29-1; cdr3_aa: CSVEDLASGRENEQFF; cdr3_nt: TGCAGCGTTGAAGATCTTGCTAGCGGGAGGGAGAATGAGCAGTTCTTC